The sequence of this TCR beta chain was determined in a study of breast tumors, draining lymph nodes, adjacent tissues (dated by TCRdb to between 2015 and 2016). Context from the whole study: In breast cancer patients, the study compared the TCR beta repertoires of tumor, adjacent nontumor tissue and axillary lymph nodes. The study was designed to assess the relationships and possible T-cell exchange between tumor, surrounding tissue and draining lymph node repertoires in human breast cancer.

Sequenced on an Illumina HiSeq 2000. Multiplex PCR amplification was used to build the TCR beta chain libraries. High-throughput sequencing was used to analyze the amplified TCR beta chain products. TCRdb redid the processing of the public reads, applying fastp at Q25 and MiXCR, and retained in-frame beta chains. When rows share a CDR3 protein, they turn into one entry using the most common DNA and genes. Within this sample are more than 10,000 distinct CDR3 sequences, with about 46% of them counted one time only. The ten largest clonotypes hold roughly 37% of the sample. The investigation overall reported the following: Tumors showed preferential V and J gene usage, and their T-cell repertoire diversity fell below that of lymph nodes yet above that of nontumor tissue. The data were judged consistent with most tumor T cells deriving from the lymph node and then expanding within tumor tissue. The similarity between tumor and nontumor tissue repertoires was significantly greater in luminal-like breast cancer than in basal-like breast cancer. Rather than being directly demonstrated, the conclusion that tumor T cells originate in lymph nodes was presented as consistent with a hypothesis.

Adjacent samples were composed of nontumor breast tissue surrounding the tumor. This clonotype was detected many times. Its antigen has not been determined. No per-base quality is available; no much larger clone lies one base away. The sequenced sample was tumor-adjacent breast tissue. This receptor was identified in a female donor with breast cancer. Some clones in this sample may be carry-over from other donors' samples.

The DNA reads as follows: TGCGCCAGCAGCTTGGATGGGGGGTTCTCTGGAAACACCATATATTTT. Its protein is CASSLDGGFSGNTIYF. Recombination connected TRBV5-1 to TRBJ1-3; matching of 5 bases hints at TRBD1 as the D gene. Measured from the cysteine to the phenylalanine, the CDR3 is 16 residues long. Only CDR3 DNA remains: 48 bases, in frame from the first base. V gives up 0 bases and J gives up 0 bases, and the segment between their germline ends measures 10 bases. CDR1 SGHRS and CDR2 YFSETQ were looked up in the germline V gene.